Listed below are T cell receptor beta chains from one sample, sequenced in a study of T cells after yellow fever vaccination. TCRdb ran MiXCR on the 5' RACE reads and lists one entry per CDR3 protein. The sample shows roughly 300,000 distinct CDR3 sequences, 6.8% of them seen only once. This sample comprised PBMCs, obtained more than 35 days after the first yellow fever vaccination. All receptors derive from a man aged 18 to 29 who received the YFV17D yellow fever vaccine. CDR3s include the opening cysteine and the closing phenylalanine or tryptophan. The D gene is left open where the match is weak. Size is stated for part of the rows, as once, few or many counts, or as a class when the clone is expanded.

j_gene	v_gene	abundance	d_gene	len	CDR3aa	CDR3nt
TRBJ2-1	TRBV5-1	few	TRBD1	16	CASSVGQGPPYNEQFF	TGCGCCAGCAGCGTAGGACAGGGGCCCCCCTACAATGAGCAGTTCTTC
TRBJ1-5	TRBV6-6	few	.	12	CASSPDSQPQHF	TGTGCCAGCAGTCCGGACAGTCAGCCCCAGCATTTT
TRBJ2-1	TRBV19	few	.	15	CASSLTPISYNEQFF	TGTGCCAGTAGCTTAACACCCATCTCCTACAATGAGCAGTTCTTC
TRBJ2-5	TRBV4-1	few	TRBD1	16	CASSQDLDRPQETQYF	TGCGCCAGCAGCCAAGATTTGGACAGGCCACAAGAGACCCAGTACTTC
TRBJ1-1	TRBV5-1	.	.	15	CASSPEPQVNTEAFF	TGCGCCAGCAGCCCGGAACCGCAGGTGAACACTGAAGCTTTCTTT
TRBJ2-5	TRBV12-5	.	TRBD2	17	CASGLVPQRGGRETQYF	TGTGCTAGTGGTTTGGTCCCCCAGCGGGGGGGCCGAGAGACCCAGTACTTC
TRBJ2-3	TRBV24-1	many	.	13	CATSDRQTDTQYF	TGTGCCACCAGTGATCGACAGACAGATACGCAGTATTTT
TRBJ2-1	TRBV9	few	.	15	CASSVGLGRVDEQFF	TGTGCCAGCAGCGTAGGCTTAGGTCGGGTCGATGAGCAGTTCTTC
TRBJ2-1	TRBV20-1	many	.	14	CSAETVSSYNEQFF	TGCAGTGCTGAGACGGTAAGCTCCTACAATGAGCAGTTCTTC
TRBJ2-3	TRBV7-9	few	TRBD2	16	CATTRSGGDFTDTQYF	TGTGCCACCACCCGTAGCGGGGGGGACTTCACAGATACGCAGTATTTT
TRBJ2-1	TRBV5-4	.	TRBD1	15	CASSGGQGANNEQFF	TGTGCCAGCAGCGGGGGACAGGGGGCCAACAATGAGCAGTTCTTC
TRBJ2-3	TRBV12-3/TRBV12-4	.	TRBD2	21	CASSLTKNRGLAEVSTDTQYF	TGTGCCAGCAGTTTAACGAAGAATCGGGGACTAGCGGAAGTTAGCACAGATACGCAGTATTTT
TRBJ1-6	TRBV6-2/TRBV6-3	.	.	12	CASNGVSSPLHF	TGTGCCAGCAACGGGGTAAGTTCACCCCTCCACTTT
TRBJ2-6	TRBV5-1	.	.	15	CASSVDPGGANVLTF	TGCGCCAGCAGCGTGGACCCGGGAGGGGCCAACGTCCTGACTTTC
TRBJ2-2	TRBV5-1	.	.	13	CASRQQNTGELFF	TGCGCCAGCAGGCAGCAGAACACCGGGGAGCTGTTTTTT
TRBJ1-1	TRBV5-1	.	.	13	CASTAGLNTEAFF	TGCGCCAGCACCGCGGGGTTGAACACTGAAGCTTTCTTT
TRBJ1-1	TRBV6-2/TRBV6-3	few	TRBD1	19	CASSYQITGGRFPRASAFF	TGTGCCAGCAGTTACCAGATAACAGGGGGTAGGTTCCCACGCGCGTCGGCTTTCTTT
TRBJ2-6	TRBV5-6	many	.	15	CASSLGTSGANVLTF	TGTGCCAGCAGCTTGGGGACCTCTGGGGCCAACGTCCTGACTTTC
TRBJ2-1	TRBV5-4	few	.	14	CASSEGRIDNEQFF	TGTGCCAGCAGCGAAGGACGGATAGACAATGAGCAGTTCTTC
TRBJ2-7	TRBV12-3/TRBV12-4	many	.	12	CASSQGSTEQYF	TGTGCCAGCAGTCAGGGATCCACCGAGCAGTACTTC
TRBJ1-6	TRBV4-3	.	.	16	CASSQDKLSYNSPLHF	TGCGCCAGCAGCCAAGATAAGCTCTCCTATAATTCACCCCTCCACTTT
TRBJ1-3	TRBV5-1	few	.	13	CASSLEDGTTIYF	TGCGCCAGCAGCTTGGAGGACGGGACCACCATATATTTT
TRBJ2-6	TRBV6-5	many	.	15	CASSYGNSGANVLTF	TGTGCCAGCAGTTATGGGAACTCTGGGGCCAACGTCCTGACTTTC
TRBJ1-5	TRBV20-1	.	.	14	CSAVQREYYQPQHF	TGCAGTGCCGTCCAGCGGGAATATTATCAGCCCCAGCATTTT
TRBJ1-1	TRBV5-5	.	.	15	CASSWAAGVNTEAFF	TGTGCCAGCAGCTGGGCGGCCGGGGTAAACACTGAAGCTTTCTTT
TRBJ2-5	TRBV29-1	few	.	12	CSVDYSEETQYF	TGCAGCGTTGATTATTCGGAAGAGACCCAGTACTTC
TRBJ1-6	TRBV7-9	few	.	16	CASSPPERRFNSPLHF	TGTGCCAGCAGCCCCCCGGAGCGGAGGTTTAATTCACCCCTCCACTTT
TRBJ1-1	TRBV7-2	few	.	16	CASSLLGLLRNTEAFF	TGTGCCAGCAGCTTACTGGGACTCCTGAGGAACACTGAAGCTTTCTTT
TRBJ2-7	TRBV18	few	TRBD1	16	CASSPIATGGLYEQYF	TGTGCCAGCTCACCAATCGCCACAGGGGGACTCTACGAGCAGTACTTC
TRBJ1-5	TRBV20-1	.	.	16	CSARRAGVGLEEPQHF	TGCAGTGCTAGAAGGGCAGGAGTCGGGTTAGAGGAGCCCCAGCATTTT
TRBJ2-3	TRBV5-1	few	.	16	CASSLGGAPVTDTQYF	TGCGCCAGCAGCTTGGGAGGGGCCCCCGTCACAGATACGCAGTATTTT
TRBJ2-2	TRBV20-1	.	.	16	CSARDPTGGNTGELFF	TGCAGTGCTAGAGATCCCACCGGGGGAAACACCGGGGAGCTGTTTTTT
TRBJ2-3	TRBV27	.	TRBD1	16	CASSSGQGHSTDTQYF	TGTGCCAGCAGTTCCGGACAGGGACATAGCACAGATACGCAGTATTTT
TRBJ1-2	TRBV20-1	many	.	13	CSAIGSGGNGYTF	TGCAGTGCTATAGGGTCGGGGGGGAATGGCTACACCTTC
TRBJ2-5	TRBV2	few	.	13	CASKGKWLETQYF	TGTGCCAGCAAGGGGAAATGGCTAGAGACCCAGTACTTC
TRBJ2-1	TRBV7-2	few	.	15	CASSQWDIIGNEQFF	TGTGCCAGCAGCCAGTGGGACATAATAGGCAATGAGCAGTTCTTC
TRBJ1-1	TRBV3-1	.	.	13	CASGGTLGTEAFF	TGTGCCAGCGGCGGAACATTAGGCACTGAAGCTTTCTTT
TRBJ2-1	TRBV5-1	few	TRBD2	16	CASSFRTSGGESEQFF	TGCGCCAGCAGCTTCCGGACTAGCGGGGGGGAGAGTGAGCAGTTCTTC
TRBJ1-5	TRBV6-1	few	.	15	CASTRRGNSNQPQHF	TGTGCCAGCACCCGGAGGGGAAATAGTAACCAGCCCCAGCATTTT
TRBJ1-5	TRBV20-1	many	.	12	CSARAGNQPQHF	TGCAGTGCTAGAGCGGGGAATCAGCCCCAGCATTTT
TRBJ1-6	TRBV27	many	.	13	CASSFGGNSPLHF	TGTGCCAGCAGTTTCGGCGGGAATTCACCCCTCCACTTT
TRBJ2-2	TRBV7-2	many	.	14	CASPGGAHPGELFF	TGTGCCAGCCCAGGGGGGGCCCATCCCGGGGAGCTGTTTTTT
TRBJ2-7	TRBV6-5	.	.	14	CASSYTTGNYEQYF	TGTGCCAGCAGTTACACTACAGGGAACTACGAGCAGTACTTC
TRBJ2-2	TRBV7-2	once	.	14	CASTPSGDTGELFF	TGTGCCAGCACCCCATCGGGGGACACCGGGGAGCTGTTTTTT